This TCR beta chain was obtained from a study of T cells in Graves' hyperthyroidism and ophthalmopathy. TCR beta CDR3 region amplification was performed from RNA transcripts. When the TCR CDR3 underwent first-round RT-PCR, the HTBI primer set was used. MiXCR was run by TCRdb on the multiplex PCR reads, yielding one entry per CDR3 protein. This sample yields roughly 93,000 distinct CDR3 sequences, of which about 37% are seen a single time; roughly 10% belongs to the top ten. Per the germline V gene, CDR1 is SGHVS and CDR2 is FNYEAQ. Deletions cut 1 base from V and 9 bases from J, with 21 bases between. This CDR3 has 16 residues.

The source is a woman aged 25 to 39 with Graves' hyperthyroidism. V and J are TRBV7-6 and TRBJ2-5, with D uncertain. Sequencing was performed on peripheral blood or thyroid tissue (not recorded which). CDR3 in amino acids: CASSLGLGNSNQPQYF. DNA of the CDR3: TGTGCCAGCAGCTTAGGACTTGGGAATAGCAATCAGCCCCAGTACTTC. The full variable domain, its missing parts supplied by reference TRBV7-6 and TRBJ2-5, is GAGVSQSPRYKVTKRGQDVALRCDPISGHVSLYWYRQALGQGPEFLTYFNYEAQQDKSGLPNDRFSAERPEGSISTLTIQRTEQRDSAMYRCASSLGLGNSNQPQYFGPGTRLLVL.